The clone carrying this TCR beta chain showed up just once. Its antigen remains unknown. This entry is derived from a study of cytomegalovirus exposure and HLA in healthy donors. The study's findings and limits: It was around 160 TCR beta chains that were listed as cytomegalovirus-associated.

Germline V gene lookup returns CDR1 SQVTM and CDR2 ANQGSEA. Trimming stripped 7 bases from V and 0 bases from J, with 12 bases between. The CDR3 has 13 amino acids. The method was immunoSEQ multiplex PCR; TCRdb's version includes in-frame clones alone and lacks a portion of them. The sample lists 350,000 or so clones; roughly 85% were seen once. The receptor comes from a young woman in good health and CMV-seronegative. The sequenced sample consisted of PBMCs. The chain recombines TRBV29-1 with TRBJ1-1; maybe TRBD1 (5 bases). The CDR3 sequence is CSGTTELNTEAFF. The CDR3 coding sequence is TGCAGCGGAACGACAGAACTGAACACTGAAGCTTTCTTT.